Below are 3 T cell receptor beta chains sequenced from a single sample in a study of blood T cell repertoires in COVID-19. Clones were read by immunoSEQ multiplex PCR, and TCRdb kept only the in-frame ones, dropping some. Of 150,000 to 200,000 clones listed, 75% to 90% are singletons. The sample consisted of peripheral blood. The receptor source for this set is a woman older than 75 with active or convalescent COVID-19.

Remarks on this clone: This specimen includes other DNA sequences encoding the same CDR3. The V and J genes are TRBV10-3 and TRBJ2-5; the match to TRBD2 covers 8 bases. Germline CDR1 ENHRY, CDR2 SYGVKD. Trimming removed 8 bases from V and 5 bases from J; junction bases left unmatched: 1. The CDR3 covers 11 residues. The CDR3 DNA reads TGTGCCATCTCGGGAGGGGAGACCCAGTACTTC. It is translated as CAISGGETQYF.

The CDR3 here is CAISSTSQGGSYNEQFF. CDR3 nucleotides: TGTGCCATCAGCTCAACCTCACAGGGTGGGTCCTACAATGAGCAGTTCTTC. This chain uses TRBV10-3 with TRBJ2-1, with D possibly being TRBD1 (6 bases). Between the trimmed V and J ends, which lost 6 bases and 1 base, there was a span of 19 bases. This CDR3 has 17 amino acids. The V gene's germline CDR1 is ENHRY and CDR2 SYGVKD.

V gene TRBV10-2 combines with J gene TRBJ1-6, with 11 bases that match TRBD1. Germline trimming cut 6 bases from V and 10 bases from J; bases unmatched to any gene: 5. The CDR3 is 14 amino acids. CDR1 is WSHSY and CDR2 is SAAADI in the germline V gene. CDR3 region: CASRSGQGGSPLHF. Written as DNA, the CDR3 is TGCGCCAGCAGATCGGGACAGGGGGGCTCACCCCTCCACTTT.